The clone carrying this TCR beta chain was observed at least ten times. Trimming removed 0 bases from V and 4 bases from J; junction bases left unmatched: 6. Germline V gives CDR1 SNHLY, CDR2 FYNNEI. This CDR3 is built from 16 residues. Indicated time point: sample taken at primary tumor resection. TCRs were sequenced from unsorted whole RNA of tumor, nontumor lung or PBMC. The donor group consisted of 55 to 85 patients who had untreated, early-stage non-small cell lung cancer. The data stem from a study of spatial heterogeneity in lung cancer. The overall study: A consistent excess of beta-chain over alpha-chain sequences was detected.

TCRdb re-called the 5' RACE reads with MiXCR, one entry per CDR3 protein. The sample lists some 8,000 distinct CDR3 sequences, more than 4.5% seen once, with about 42% in the top ten. The chain links TRBV2 to TRBJ2-1; 7 bases are shared with TRBD2. The specimen comprised PBMCs, sampled at surgery. The source of this sequence is a male donor with early-stage non-small cell lung cancer. The CDR3: CASSEAQTSVYNEQFF. CDR3 DNA sequence: TGTGCCAGCAGTGAAGCGCAAACTAGCGTTTACAATGAGCAGTTCTTC.